This is a list of T cell receptor beta chains from one sample in a study of T cell changes during pregnancy in multiple sclerosis. Sequenced by immunoSEQ multiplex PCR; TCRdb stores in-frame clones only, minus some. In the table there are tens of thousands of clones, roughly 89% of which are singletons. Sequences were derived from peripheral blood, sampled after pregnancy. Receptors were obtained from a female donor in good health, enrolled as a control in a pregnancy study. The conserved cysteine and the conserved F or W are not part of the CDR3 here. A D gene is named only where the DNA matches it firmly.

D: NA; V: TRBV7-2; CDR3: ASSSSYYNSPLH
D: TRBD2; V: TRBV5-6; CDR3: ASSLWTSGGPNEQF
D: NA; V: TRBV10-1; CDR3: ASSDVLNTEAF
D: NA; V: TRBV19; CDR3: ASSMSRVNTEAF
D: NA; V: TRBV7-9; CDR3: ASSLGGFTDTQY
D: NA; V: TRBV6-5; CDR3: ASSYSLGGGTEAF
D: NA; V: TRBV5-8; CDR3: ASSLDHGSTDTQY
D: NA; V: TRBV9; CDR3: ASSVEGGDGEQF
D: NA; V: TRBV6-6; CDR3: ASEKNTEAF
D: NA; V: TRBV2; CDR3: ASSLFSWGTPQH
D: NA; V: TRBV7-9; CDR3: ASNSGEQF
D: NA; V: TRBV4-2; CDR3: ASSQGQADQPQH
D: NA; V: TRBV18; CDR3: ASSPPTGGTEAF
D: TRBD1; V: TRBV7-9; CDR3: ASSLGTGSTLGYT
D: NA; V: TRBV28; CDR3: ASSLGGGIESISPLH
D: NA; V: TRBV6-5; CDR3: ASRPSGGRKNIQY
D: NA; V: TRBV7-9; CDR3: ASSLESADTQY
D: NA; V: TRBV5-6; CDR3: ASSLESGSHTEAF
D: TRBD2; V: TRBV9; CDR3: ASSPGNGGGRDIQY
D: NA; V: TRBV28; CDR3: ASSLRGGSGTEAF
D: NA; V: TRBV19; CDR3: ASSIASLLRNTEAF
D: TRBD1; V: TRBV7-9; CDR3: ASSVSGTGGTDTQY
D: NA; V: TRBV7-8; CDR3: ASSFEQTYEQY
D: NA; V: TRBV7-8; CDR3: ASSSPGHPTDTQY
D: NA; V: TRBV12-5; CDR3: ASGPGQKNTGELF
D: NA; V: TRBV4-3; CDR3: ASSQESRHSYGYT
D: TRBD1; V: TRBV18; CDR3: ASSQLGGRGGTEAF
D: TRBD1; V: TRBV6-1; CDR3: ASSKTGANEKLF
D: TRBD2; V: TRBV30; CDR3: AWFSGGGETQY
D: TRBD1; V: TRBV2; CDR3: ASSGQGAYYEQY
D: TRBD1; V: TRBV30; CDR3: AWRGDSKNEAF
D: TRBD1; V: TRBV5-5; CDR3: ASSQGQGRTGELF
D: NA; V: TRBV4-1; CDR3: ASSQVLPSGNTIY
D: NA; V: TRBV25-1; CDR3: ASTPGGHEQF
D: NA; V: TRBV29-1; CDR3: SVVSSATYEQY
D: NA; V: TRBV6-5; CDR3: ASSYGLYNSPLH
D: NA; V: TRBV4-1; CDR3: ASSSEGGRNTQY
D: NA; V: TRBV11-2; CDR3: ASSLVGRGTIY
D: NA; V: TRBV5-6; CDR3: ASSFRPSAEGKAPLH
D: NA; V: TRBV6-5; CDR3: ASTLSGLNTEAF
D: NA; V: TRBV29-1; CDR3: SDSHLSGNTIY
D: NA; V: TRBV27; CDR3: ASSLSPRGTEAF
D: NA; V: TRBV27; CDR3: ASGPSGTHYGYT
D: NA; V: TRBV9; CDR3: ASSVTHYGYT
D: NA; V: TRBV2; CDR3: ASSETGNYGYT
D: NA; V: TRBV27; CDR3: ASSPLGGWGRDEQY
D: TRBD1; V: TRBV27; CDR3: ASSSFGTGHSGANVLT
D: TRBD2; V: TRBV5-4; CDR3: ASSLSRGAQTDTQY